This T cell receptor beta chain was profiled in a study of chemoradiotherapy in HPV16-positive cancers. Study observations and caveats: Better recurrence-free survival went with HPV-responsive T-cell expansion in HPV16-positive patients.

In regard to this clone: Antigen specificity is unknown.

V was clipped by 3 bases and J by 1 base, with 15 bases between them. Germline V gene data show CDR1 as KGHSH and CDR2 as LQKENI. The CDR3 extends over 16 amino acids. This table comes from immunoSEQ multiplex PCR, and its TCRdb copy is limited to in-frame clones, with some not included. Of fewer than 40,000 clones detected, around 88% appear once; the ten largest clones hold roughly 4.8%. The V gene is TRBV18, the J gene TRBJ1-1; weak D call: TRBD1 (6 bases). This sample comprised blood, obtained from a patient who underwent chemoradiotherapy. This sequence was found in a human donor with HPV-associated anogenital cancer. The DNA for the CDR3 is TGTGCCAGCTCACCTAATCAGGGGAACCCGAACACTGAAGCTTTCTTT. It codes for CASSPNQGNPNTEAFF. The complete variable domain, with remaining parts taken from reference TRBV18 and TRBJ1-1, reads NAGVMQNPRHLVRRRGQEARLRCSPMKGHSHVYWYRQLPEEGLKFMVYLQKENIIDESGMPKERFSAEFPKEGPSILRIQQVVRGDSAAYFCASSPNQGNPNTEAFFGQGTRLTVV.